The next 24 T cell receptor beta chains were all read from a single sample in a study of blood T cell repertoires in COVID-19. TCRdb's copy holds only in-frame clones and misses some; the assay was immunoSEQ multiplex PCR. This table has about 430,000 clones, about 87% appearing once. Specimen: peripheral blood. Receptors were obtained from a man between 18 and 35 years old with COVID-19, enrolled during active disease.

The chain has TRBV10-3 and TRBJ2-7, with a weak D call TRBD1 (6 bases). Trimming took 0 bases from V and 4 from J, leaving 7 bases between them. Germline CDR1 ENHRY, CDR2 SYGVKD. The CDR3 is made up of 13 amino acids. CDR3 loop: CAISESTGYEQYF. Here the CDR3 DNA reads TGTGCCATCAGTGAGTCGACAGGATACGAGCAGTACTTC.

This chain joins TRBV27 and TRBJ2-3; 7 bases fit TRBD1. V shed 6 bases, J shed 2 bases, and the junction held 5 bases outside the gene matches. The CDR3 has 14 residues. Germline CDR1 is MNHEY and CDR2 is SMNVEV (reference sequence). The CDR3 protein is CASRGQFSTDTQYF. As DNA, the CDR3 is TGTGCCAGCAGGGGACAGTTCTCCACAGATACGCAGTATTTT.

The chain combines TRBV27 with TRBJ2-2; D is uncertain. CDR1 is MNHEY, CDR2 SMNVEV, per germline (reference sequence). Trimming pared 10 bases from V and 1 base from J, leaving 13 bases between. CDR3 length: 14 amino acids. The CDR3 is CATTFAKNTGELFF. For the CDR3, the DNA is TGTGCCACAACGTTCGCTAAGAACACCGGGGAGCTGTTTTTT.

The rearrangement joins TRBV6-5 to TRBJ1-5, with TRBD1 matching over 9 bases. Trimming at V came to 2 bases and at J to 7 bases, leaving 6 bases not matched to a gene. The germline CDR1 and CDR2 sequences are MNHEY and SVGAGI. The CDR3 extends over 15 amino acids. CDR3 protein: CASSYTGGSSQPQHF. The DNA of the CDR3 is TGTGCCAGCAGTTACACAGGGGGCTCGAGCCAGCCCCAGCATTTT.

V gene TRBV4-1 combines with J gene TRBJ1-1, with 7 nucleotides matching TRBD1. The CDR3 runs 15 residues. Germline V CDR1 and CDR2: MGHRA, YSYEKL. Trimming took 5 bases from V and 5 from J; bases not matched to a gene: 11. CDR3 sequence reads: CASSAQGNRWTEAFF. CDR3 nucleotides: TGCGCCAGCAGCGCACAGGGGAATCGGTGGACTGAAGCTTTCTTT.

The CDR3 protein is CASSQGIAGAYEQYF. DNA of the CDR3: TGTGCCAGCAGCCAAGGAATAGCGGGGGCCTACGAGCAGTACTTC. J is TRBJ2-7 and V is TRBV14, with TRBD2 matching 9 bases. V shed 1 base, J shed 2 bases, and the junction held 3 bases outside the gene matches. The CDR3 contains 15 residues. Germline V gene lookup returns CDR1 SGHDN and CDR2 FVKESK. Complete variable domain (other parts from reference TRBV14 and TRBJ2-7): EAGVTQFPSHSVIEKGQTVTLRCDPISGHDNLYWYRRVMGKEIKFLLHFVKESKQDESGMPNNRFLAERTGGTYSTLKVQPAELEDSGVYFCASSQGIAGAYEQYFGPGTRLTVT.

The rearrangement uses TRBV5-4 and TRBJ2-2; D is unclear. The CDR3 is 12 amino acids. V was pared by 2 bases and J by 6 bases, with 5 bases between. Germline V gives CDR1 SGHNT, CDR2 YYREEE (reference sequence). The CDR3, as DNA: TGTGCCAGCAGCTTTCAGGCCGGGGAGCTGTTTTTT. Amino acids: CASSFQAGELFF.

V usage is TRBV9 and J usage is TRBJ1-6, with D unresolved. The length of the CDR3 is 15 residues. V was clipped by 5 bases and J by 10 bases, with 19 bases between them. Germline values: CDR1 SGDLS, CDR2 YYNGEE. The CDR3 region is CASSRTGVLASPLHF. The CDR3, as DNA: TGTGCCAGCAGTAGAACCGGGGTTCTGGCGTCACCCCTCCACTTT. Combining the CDR3 with reference TRBV9 and TRBJ1-6 gives the whole variable domain DSGVTQTPKHLITATGQRVTLRCSPRSGDLSVYWYQQSLDQGLQFLIQYYNGEERAKGNILERFSAQQFPDLHSELNLSSLELGDSALYFCASSRTGVLASPLHFGNGTRLTVT.

The chain links TRBV6-5 to TRBJ1-5; D might be TRBD1 (5 bases). The length of the CDR3 is 14 residues. Trimming cost V 6 bases and J 4 bases, with 13 bases left between them. Looked up from germline, CDR1 is MNHEY and CDR2 is SVGAGI. CDR3 region: CASSLDSPNQPQHF. CDR3 nucleotide sequence: TGTGCCAGCAGCCTTGACAGTCCTAATCAGCCCCAGCATTTT.

The rearrangement links TRBV4-2 to TRBJ2-2; D is undetermined. CDR1 and CDR2 (germline): LGHNA, YNFKEQ. CDR3 length: 15 amino acids. Trimming left V 5 bases short and J 4 bases short, with 14 bases between. Here the CDR3 reads CASSESTPGTGELFF. The DNA of the CDR3 is TGTGCCAGCAGCGAAAGTACCCCGGGCACCGGGGAGCTGTTTTTT.

V gene TRBV6-5 combines with J gene TRBJ1-2, with 8 bases lining up with TRBD1. After removal of 2 bases from V and 7 bases from J, the junction contained 6 bases not matched to a gene. The CDR3 totals 14 residues. Germline assignment: CDR1 MNHEY and CDR2 SVGAGI. CDR3 residues: CASSYEWTGSGYTF. The CDR3 DNA reads TGTGCCAGCAGTTACGAGTGGACAGGGTCTGGCTACACCTTC.

The chain has TRBV15 and TRBJ1-5; D not resolved. The CDR3 length is 13 residues. V shed 0 bases and J shed 7 bases, with 7 bases lying between them. Germline V lookup: CDR1 LNHNV, CDR2 YYDKDF (reference sequence). Here the CDR3 reads CATSRDPLQPQHF. DNA of the CDR3: TGTGCCACCAGCAGAGATCCGTTACAGCCCCAGCATTTT.

This clone was seen once. The chain employs TRBV12-3 or TRBV12-4 and TRBJ2-5, with TRBD1 identical over 7 bases. The CDR3 covers 13 residues. With 3 bases clipped from V and 5 bases from J, the junction kept 3 bases outside the gene matches. CDR3 in DNA: TGTGCCAGCAGTTTTGGCAGGGGGGAGACCCAGTACTTC. Translating it yields CASSFGRGETQYF.

The gene calls are TRBV19 and TRBJ2-1; 9 positions agree with TRBD1. The V and J ends lost 9 bases and 1 base, in that order; junction bases with no gene match: 19. The V gene's germline CDR1 is LNHDA and CDR2 SQIVND (reference sequence). The CDR3 spans 19 residues. CDR3 DNA: TGTGCCAGCGACCCGGGACAGGGTTTCTTGGACCCTTCCTACAATGAGCAGTTCTTC. It yields the protein CASDPGQGFLDPSYNEQFF.

The rearrangement joins TRBV6-5 to TRBJ1-1; no firm D call. From germline, CDR1 is MNHEY and CDR2 SVGAGI. The CDR3 is made up of 13 amino acids. The V end lost 5 bases, the J end lost 5 bases, and 12 bases lay between the germline ends. DNA of the CDR3: TGTGCCAGCAGTCCTAGGCCTGAGACTGAAGCTTTCTTT. It codes for CASSPRPETEAFF.

The chain has TRBV9 and TRBJ1-5; 12 nucleotides align to TRBD1. The germline V gene encodes CDR1 SGDLS and CDR2 YYNGEE. The CDR3 is 15 residues long. J lost 8 bases, V lost 3 bases, and 6 bases had no gene match. CDR3 DNA: TGTGCCAGCAGCGCCGGGACAGGGGGCTTTGAGCCCCAGCATTTT. Residues: CASSAGTGGFEPQHF.

The chain combines TRBV6-5 with TRBJ1-4; D gene uncertain. V gave up 5 bases and J gave up 5 bases, with 15 bases separating them. Germline V gene sequence: CDR1 MNHEY, CDR2 SVGAGI. The CDR3 runs to 15 residues. CDR3: CASSLLTGRNEKLFF. CDR3 in DNA: TGTGCCAGCAGTCTACTAACCGGGAGAAATGAAAAACTGTTTTTT.

The chain is built from TRBV5-5 and TRBJ1-2; D may be TRBD1 (5 bases). Looked up from germline, CDR1 is SGHKS and CDR2 is YYEKEE (reference sequence). CDR3 length: 17 amino acids. The germline V and J ends were trimmed by 3 bases and 8 bases, with 26 bases remaining between them. The CDR3 loop reads CASSWRDSGAYLGGYTF. CDR3 nucleotides: TGTGCCAGCAGCTGGAGGGATTCCGGGGCCTACCTTGGGGGCTACACCTTC.

The CDR3 is CASSAHGGGTPSYNEQFF. In DNA form, the CDR3 reads TGTGCCAGCAGCGCTCACGGGGGGGGCACACCCTCCTACAATGAGCAGTTCTTC. The rearrangement uses TRBV13 and TRBJ2-1; TRBD2 aligns across 8 bases. Germline-derived CDR1 and CDR2 are PRHDT and FYEKMQ (reference sequence). V lost 5 bases and J lost 0; bases outside the gene matches: 12. CDR3 size: 18 residues.

This sequence joins TRBV6-1 and TRBJ1-1; D is perhaps TRBD1 (5 bases). Between the trimmed V and J ends, which lost 4 bases and 7 bases, there was a span of 22 bases. This CDR3 has 16 residues. Germline V gives CDR1 MNHNS, CDR2 SASEGT. The DNA of the CDR3 is TGTGCCAGCAGTGGTCGATCGGGGGTGCCACTGGGTGAAGCTTTCTTT. Its translation is CASSGRSGVPLGEAFF.

The chain combines TRBV5-1 with TRBJ2-7; 9 positions match TRBD1. Trimming removed 4 bases from V and 0 bases from J; junction bases left unmatched: 17. From germline, CDR1 is SGHRS and CDR2 YFSETQ. This CDR3 region has 19 residues. CDR3 bases: TGCGCCAGCAGCCACCCCCCGGGACAGGGAGCTCGGAGCTCCTACGAGCAGTACTTC. Its protein is CASSHPPGQGARSSYEQYF.

J is TRBJ1-1 and V is TRBV27; D gene unclear. Germline CDR1 MNHEY, CDR2 SMNVEV (reference sequence). The CDR3 sequence is 14 residues long. Deletions cut 2 bases from V and 1 base from J, with 8 bases between. Written as DNA, the CDR3 is TGTGCCAGCAGTTTAGGTCCGGGGAACACTGAAGCTTTCTTT. It yields the protein CASSLGPGNTEAFF.

This chain uses TRBV2 with TRBJ2-7, with a tentative D call TRBD2 (5 bases). Per the germline V gene, CDR1 is SNHLY and CDR2 is FYNNEI. CDR3 size: 15 residues. Trimming took 1 base from V and 5 from J, leaving 15 bases between them. CDR3 in DNA: TGTGCCAGCAGTGAAGGAGGGCTTCAGATCCACGAGCAGTACTTC. Translated, it gives CASSEGGLQIHEQYF.

The V call is TRBV6-7, the J call TRBJ1-3, with D maybe TRBD1 (6 bases). TRBV6-7 is marked as an open reading frame, function uncertain. The CDR3 has 16 amino acids. Between the trimmed V and J ends, which lost 4 bases and 0 bases, there was a span of 13 bases. The CDR3 loop reads CASSSPGQNSGNTIYF. In DNA form, the CDR3 reads TGTGCCAGCAGTTCCCCGGGACAAAACTCTGGAAACACCATATATTTT.